The source of this T cell receptor beta chain is a study of cytomegalovirus exposure and HLA in healthy donors. General study findings and limits: Another analysis was done later, and it associated 15,000 or so TCR beta sequences with HLA alleles at 0.05 false discovery rate. Reports indicate that TCR beta sequences accurately predicted the HLA-A and HLA-B alleles of most subjects. Donor immune exposure was known only as CMV serostatus. A likely sequencing artifact accounted for one observed cluster of highly shared sequence variants.

On this clone: Antigen: not known.

The length of the CDR3 is 14 residues. Germline CDR1 MNHEY, CDR2 SVGAGI. V lost 4 bases, J lost 6 bases, and 5 bases stayed unmatched. The PCR contained 60 Vbeta and 13 Jbeta primers. Profiling relied on immunoSEQ multiplex PCR, and the TCRdb table lists in-frame clones only, not all of them. This repertoire includes tens of thousands of clones. The rearrangement joins TRBV6-5 to TRBJ2-1; TRBD2 agrees at 8 bases. The sequence was obtained from a man in his fifties or sixties in good health and CMV-seronegative. Sequencing was carried out using PBMCs. This CDR3 is CASSWAGGPNEQFF. For the CDR3, the DNA is TGTGCCAGCAGTTGGGCGGGGGGCCCCAATGAGCAGTTCTTC.